The 8 T cell receptor beta chains reported below all come from one sample, sequenced in a study of OX40 agonist ivuxolimab in advanced cancers. Profiled with immunoSEQ multiplex PCR; TCRdb holds only in-frame clones, not every one. The sample shows some 25,000 clones, around 90% of them seen only once. The source was CD4+ or CD8+ T cells sorted from blood, collected in a trial of the OX40 agonist ivuxolimab. These receptors were collected from an adult with an advanced solid tumor such as melanoma, head and neck, liver or kidney cancer.

V is TRBV6-5 and J is TRBJ2-1; perhaps D is TRBD1 or TRBD2 (5 bases each). Deletions cut 6 bases from V and 3 bases from J, with 12 bases between. Germline loops: CDR1 MNHEY, CDR2 SVGAGI. CDR3 size: 14 residues. For the CDR3, the DNA is TGTGCCAGCAGGGGGGTACGATTCTACAATGAGCAGTTCTTC. Translation: CASRGVRFYNEQFF.

The chain has TRBV9 and TRBJ2-5; TRBD2 matches at 12 bases. V trimming: 0 bases; J trimming: 5 bases; junction bases outside the gene matches: 5. CDR3 length: 16 amino acids. Germline lookup yields CDR1 SGDLS and CDR2 YYNGEE. The CDR3 here is CASSVAYGLAGETQYF. The CDR3 nucleotides read TGTGCCAGCAGCGTAGCTTACGGACTAGCGGGGGAGACCCAGTACTTC.

The chain combines TRBV5-1 with TRBJ1-1, with 8 bases fitting TRBD1. V shed 4 bases, J shed 3 bases, and the junction held 8 bases outside the gene matches. Germline V gene lookup returns CDR1 SGHRS and CDR2 YFSETQ. The CDR3 contains 15 residues. The CDR3 is CASSVSQGAYTEAFF. CDR3 nucleotide sequence: TGCGCCAGCAGCGTTAGTCAGGGGGCTTACACTGAAGCTTTCTTT.

The chain carries TRBV6-1 and TRBJ1-5; maybe TRBD1 (6 bases). With 1 base removed from V and 5 bases from J, the gap between germline ends came to 9 bases. Germline CDR1 and CDR2: MNHNS and SASEGT. The CDR3 totals 14 residues. CDR3 amino acids: CASSEVTGYQPQHF. The CDR3 coding sequence is TGTGCCAGCAGTGAAGTAACAGGGTATCAGCCCCAGCATTTT.

The chain couples TRBV6-5 to TRBJ2-2; 12 bases fit TRBD2. The length of the CDR3 is 15 residues. Germline-derived CDR1 and CDR2 are MNHEY and SVGAGI. The V segment lost 7 bases and the J segment 3 bases; nucleotides outside the gene matches: 3. CDR3 sequence (DNA): TGTGCCAGCAACCCTAGCGGGAGGGACACCGGGGAGCTGTTTTTT. Protein: CASNPSGRDTGELFF.

This rearrangement joins TRBV9 to TRBJ2-7; maybe TRBD2 (6 bases). The CDR3 extends over 17 amino acids. Trimming took 4 bases from V and 5 from J, leaving 25 bases between them. Germline V gives CDR1 SGDLS, CDR2 YYNGEE. In DNA form, the CDR3 reads TGTGCCAGCAGCTATGGAGGGGTATTATCAGCCCCCCACGAGCAGTACTTC. This translates into CASSYGGVLSAPHEQYF. Filled out from reference TRBV9 and TRBJ2-7, the complete variable domain reads DSGVTQTPKHLITATGQRVTLRCSPRSGDLSVYWYQQSLDQGLQFLIQYYNGEERAKGNILERFSAQQFPDLHSELNLSSLELGDSALYFCASSYGGVLSAPHEQYFGPGTRLTVT.

The chain joins TRBV5-4 to TRBJ2-5; 9 bases align to TRBD2. The end of the DNA aligns better with TRBJ2-7, so the J call may be wrong. The CDR3 is 15 residues long. The germline CDR1 and CDR2 sequences are SGHNT and YYREEE (reference sequence). Here the CDR3 DNA reads TGTGCCAGCAGCTTGAGCGGGAGGATACACTACGAGCAGTACTTC. Its protein is CASSLSGRIHYEQYF.

The chain couples TRBV5-1 to TRBJ2-1; D might be TRBD2 (6 bases). This CDR3 is built from 14 residues. Germline V gene data show CDR1 as SGHRS and CDR2 as YFSETQ. With 4 bases removed from V and 6 bases from J, the gap between germline ends came to 14 bases. The CDR3 loop reads CASSATGGANEQFF. The CDR3 coding sequence is TGCGCCAGCAGCGCCACGGGCGGGGCCAATGAGCAGTTCTTC.